The clone carrying this T cell receptor beta chain was seen just once. CDR3 length: 13 residues. Germline V lookup: CDR1 SGHNT, CDR2 YENEEA. Trimming cost V 0 bases and J 5 bases, with 5 bases left between them. Genomic DNA in an amount of approximately 2 micrograms was extracted from cryopreserved PBMCs and used for the preparation of TCR beta libraries. This sample is part of a study of cytotoxic CD8 clonotypes in ibrutinib-treated CLL. For the study at large: Roughly 10 relapsed/refractory, roughly 15 treatment-naive; some 17 IGHV unmutated.

Sequenced by immunoSEQ multiplex PCR; TCRdb stores in-frame clones only, minus some. This sample has 60,000 to 65,000 clones, with 45% to 60% found just once. This sequence was found in a human donor with chronic lymphocytic leukemia. Sequencing was performed on PBMCs, taken after 12 months of ibrutinib treatment. The chain combines TRBV11-3 with TRBJ2-1, with D uncertain. CDR3 residues: CASSLDLDNEQFF. The CDR3 bases are TGTGCCAGCAGCTTAGATCTCGACAATGAGCAGTTCTTC.